What follows is one T cell receptor beta chain and its context. The CDR3 covers 13 residues. V shed 5 bases and J shed 3 bases, with 11 bases lying between them. In germline, CDR1 is MNHEY, CDR2 SVGEGT. This sample was included in a study of blood T cell repertoires in COVID-19. Measured with immunoSEQ multiplex PCR; TCRdb has only the in-frame clones, and not every one. The table records around 180,000 clones, 65% to 90% of them present only once. The chain combines TRBV6-2 or TRBV6-3 with TRBJ2-7, with D possibly matching TRBD1 (6 bases). The source of this sequence is a human donor in a cohort sampled during active COVID-19. Material for sequencing was peripheral blood. The CDR3, as DNA: TGTGCCAGCAGTAAGGACAGACTCTACGAGCAGTACTTC. This gives the protein CASSKDRLYEQYF.